Listed below are T cell receptor beta chains from one sample, sequenced in a study of blood T cell repertoires in COVID-19. Some clones are missing from TCRdb's copy, which holds only in-frame ones; the method was immunoSEQ multiplex PCR. The sample yields 140,000 or so clones, around 86% seen once. Sample: peripheral blood. The receptors derive from a human donor in a cohort sampled during active COVID-19. Each CDR3 is given with its conserved first and last residue. D genes are given only for firm matches. Clone sizes are given selectively: once, few, many, or a class where the clone is expanded.

cdr3_nt | cdr3_aa | v_call | d_call | clone_size | j_call
TGCAGCGTTGAAGGAAAGCAGGGTAAGAATTACAATGAGCAGTTCTTC | CSVEGKQGKNYNEQFF | TRBV29-1 | - | - | TRBJ2-1
TGTGCCAGCAGTTTATCTCCAGGGGGAACAGATACGCAGTATTTT | CASSLSPGGTDTQYF | TRBV27 | TRBD1 | - | TRBJ2-3
TGTGCCAGCAGCCGACGACTAGAGACGGATACGCAGTATTTT | CASSRRLETDTQYF | TRBV14 | - | - | TRBJ2-3
TGCGCCAGCAGCCAAGGGGCCAGGGGGGCGGGTGAAAAACTGTTTTTT | CASSQGARGAGEKLFF | TRBV4-1 | TRBD1 | - | TRBJ1-4
TGTGCCAGCAGTGGGACAAATACAGATACGCAGTATTTT | CASSGTNTDTQYF | TRBV27 | - | - | TRBJ2-3
TGTGCCAGCAGTTCTACCCGGACAGGGGTCCTAAGCTCCTACGAGCAGTACTTC | CASSSTRTGVLSSYEQYF | TRBV27 | TRBD1 | - | TRBJ2-7
TGTGCCAGCAGCATAACTAGCGGAGGCTACAATGAGCAGTTCTTC | CASSITSGGYNEQFF | TRBV7-3 | TRBD2 | - | TRBJ2-1
TGTGCCAGCACGGACGGGACCTACGAGCAGTACTTC | CASTDGTYEQYF | TRBV2 | - | - | TRBJ2-7
TGTGCCAGCAGCTCACTGCGGGGCTTGAACACTGAAGCTTTCTTT | CASSSLRGLNTEAFF | TRBV5-6 | - | - | TRBJ1-1
TGTGCCAGCAGTCCCGGGTCCCTCCAGGGCGGGGAGCTGTTTTTT | CASSPGSLQGGELFF | TRBV5-4 | - | - | TRBJ2-2
TGTGCCAGCAGCCAGCCTGGAACGGTCAGGCGCCTAGCGGGAGGGCAGCAAGAGACCCAGTACTTC | CASSQPGTVRRLAGGQQETQYF | TRBV3-1/TRBV3-2 | TRBD2 | - | TRBJ2-5
TGTGCCAGCAGTCAACGGTTCCACGAGACCCAGTACTTC | CASSQRFHETQYF | TRBV6-5 | - | - | TRBJ2-5
TGTGCCAGCAGCCAAGATCCAGCGGGAGGTTGGAATGAGCAGTTCTTC | CASSQDPAGGWNEQFF | TRBV4-2 | TRBD2 | - | TRBJ2-1
TGTGCCAGCAGTAAGGGACAGGGAGCATGGCATTTT | CASSKGQGAWHF | TRBV6-2/TRBV6-3 | TRBD1 | - | TRBJ1-5
TGTGCCAGCAGCCAAGAGGTCGGGACAGGGTTTAGATACGAGCAGTACTTC | CASSQEVGTGFRYEQYF | TRBV14 | TRBD1 | - | TRBJ2-7
TGTGCCAGCAGTCTCGGGACAGGGGGGGGCCAGCCCCAGCATTTT | CASSLGTGGGQPQHF | TRBV27 | TRBD1 | once | TRBJ1-5
TGTGCCAGCAGTCCCCCGGGCGGCGGGGACGAGCAGTACTTC | CASSPPGGGDEQYF | TRBV7-9 | - | - | TRBJ2-7
TGTGCCACCAGTGACTCGGAGGTGCCCCCCTACGAGCAGTACTTC | CATSDSEVPPYEQYF | TRBV24-1 | - | once | TRBJ2-7
TGTGCCAGCAGCTTAGGACTAGCGGGAAGTGGGGATACGCAGTATTTT | CASSLGLAGSGDTQYF | TRBV7-2 | TRBD2 | - | TRBJ2-3
TGCGCCAGCAGCCAGCGGGACAGGGTAATCGACGAGCAGTACTTC | CASSQRDRVIDEQYF | TRBV4-1 | TRBD1 | - | TRBJ2-7
TGCAGCGTTGTCAGAACGACAGGAATAGCCGACGAGCAGTACTTC | CSVVRTTGIADEQYF | TRBV29-1 | - | - | TRBJ2-7
TGTGCCAGCAGTTCGGTCACAGATACGCAGTATTTT | CASSSVTDTQYF | TRBV28 | - | - | TRBJ2-3
TGTGCCAGCGGTGAACGGAGGTCCAACTACGAGCAGTACTTC | CASGERRSNYEQYF | TRBV11-3 | - | - | TRBJ2-7
TGCGCCAGCAGCTTAGACCCCGTGACAGTAAACATTCAGTACTTC | CASSLDPVTVNIQYF | TRBV5-1 | - | - | TRBJ2-4
TGCGCCAGCAGCCAAGGGAGCTTCAATGAGCAGTTCTTC | CASSQGSFNEQFF | TRBV4-3 | - | few | TRBJ2-1
TGTGCCACCGCCTTAGGACAGGGACCCTACGAGCAGTACTTC | CATALGQGPYEQYF | TRBV10-3 | TRBD1 | once | TRBJ2-7